These T cell receptor beta chains were read from a single sample in a study of T cell responses to AZD1222 COVID-19 vaccine. Profiling relied on immunoSEQ multiplex PCR, and the TCRdb table lists in-frame clones only, not all of them. The sample gives 150,000 to 200,000 clones, around 90% of which show up once; 3.5% to 5.5% is in the top ten. Material: peripheral blood, obtained 28 days after the second dose of the MenACWY control vaccine. The origin of the receptors is an adult who received the MenACWY meningococcal vaccine as a control. Each CDR3 is given with its conserved first and last residue. The D gene is left open where the match is weak. Clone size is shown for a subset of rows, as once, few, many or a class of expanded clone.

TRBJ2-2 - TRBV19 - CASENKQGNTGELFF TGTGCCAGTGAGAATAAACAGGGTAACACCGGGGAGCTGTTTTTT
TRBJ2-7 - TRBV28 - CASSPSGTAYEQYF TGTGCCAGCAGTCCGTCCGGGACGGCCTACGAGCAGTACTTC
TRBJ2-7 - TRBV12-2 - CASRLGLAATYEQYF TGTGCAAGTCGCTTAGGACTAGCTGCGACCTACGAGCAGTACTTC
TRBJ2-7 once TRBV7-3 - CASSIRAGTYEQYF TGTGCCAGCAGCATCCGGGCAGGGACCTACGAGCAGTACTTC
TRBJ2-2 - TRBV4-3 TRBD1 CASSQTGTVNTGELFF TGCGCCAGCAGCCAGACCGGGACAGTGAACACCGGGGAGCTGTTTTTT
TRBJ2-4 - TRBV6-2/TRBV6-3 TRBD2 CASSPGGLAGVSKNIQYF TGTGCCAGCAGTCCCGGGGGACTAGCGGGAGTCTCAAAAAACATTCAGTACTTC
TRBJ1-2 once TRBV2 - CASRVGDALSGYTF TGTGCCAGCCGGGTTGGGGACGCCCTGTCCGGCTACACCTTC
TRBJ2-2 once TRBV2 - CASKVAGSNTGELFF TGTGCCAGCAAGGTGGCGGGAAGTAACACCGGGGAGCTGTTTTTT
TRBJ2-1 - TRBV20-1 - CSASSPTGNEQFF TGCAGTGCTAGTTCCCCCACGGGCAATGAGCAGTTCTTC
TRBJ2-7 - TRBV10-2 - CASSEWKVYEQYF TGCGCCAGCAGTGAGTGGAAAGTCTACGAGCAGTACTTC
TRBJ1-3 - TRBV11-2 - CASSLGLDSGNTIYF TGTGCCAGCAGCTTAGGATTGGACTCTGGAAACACCATATATTTT
TRBJ2-1 - TRBV27 TRBD2 CASTLGFSGTHNEQFF TGTGCCAGCACCTTGGGTTTCAGCGGGACCCACAATGAGCAGTTCTTC
TRBJ2-3 - TRBV19 - CASSTTSTDTQYF TGTGCCAGTAGTACAACCTCCACAGATACGCAGTATTTT
TRBJ2-7 - TRBV4-2 TRBD2 CASSQLAGTSYEQYF TGTGCCAGCAGCCAGCTAGCGGGAACCTCCTACGAGCAGTACTTC
TRBJ1-2 - TRBV30 - CAWRIDDNYGYTF TGTGCCTGGAGAATAGACGATAACTATGGCTACACCTTC
TRBJ1-2 once TRBV20-1 TRBD1 CSASSRGSFGYTF TGCAGTGCTAGTTCCAGGGGGTCCTTCGGCTACACCTTC
TRBJ2-3 - TRBV10-3 - CAISDRADTQYF TGTGCCATCAGCGACCGGGCAGATACGCAGTATTTT
TRBJ1-3 - TRBV2 - CASIGTARPPIYF TGTGCCAGCATAGGGACGGCACGGCCACCCATATATTTT
TRBJ1-5 - TRBV28 TRBD1 CASSGDRALNQPQHF TGTGCCAGCAGTGGGGACAGGGCGCTCAATCAGCCCCAGCATTTT
TRBJ1-1 - TRBV5-1 - CASSEDQEAFF TGCGCCAGCAGCGAGGACCAAGAAGCTTTCTTT
TRBJ2-2 - TRBV7-2 - CASSLLLANTGELFF TGTGCCAGCAGCTTGTTACTAGCGAACACCGGGGAGCTGTTTTTT
TRBJ1-2 - TRBV4-2 - CASSQGSGSRDYGYTF TGTGCCAGCAGCCAAGGGTCGGGATCCAGGGATTATGGCTACACCTTC
TRBJ1-2 - TRBV4-1 TRBD1 CASSQMGQGLYGYTF TGCGCCAGCAGCCAAATGGGACAGGGGCTGTATGGCTACACCTTC
TRBJ2-7 - TRBV5-5 - CASSLRGSNYEQYF TGTGCCAGCAGCTTGCGTGGGAGCAACTACGAGCAGTACTTC
TRBJ2-1 once TRBV20-1 TRBD1 CSGRDSSFEFF TGCAGTGGACGGGACAGTAGTTTCGAGTTCTTC
TRBJ1-5 - TRBV2 TRBD1 CASSERGSGGNQPQHF TGTGCCAGCAGTGAAAGGGGGTCAGGGGGTAATCAGCCCCAGCATTTT
TRBJ2-7 - TRBV13 - CASSLAGGDEQYF TGTGCCAGCAGCCTAGCTGGGGGCGACGAGCAGTACTTC
TRBJ2-6 - TRBV5-5 - CASTTLGNRGANVLTF TGTGCCAGCACCACCCTCGGCAACAGGGGGGCCAACGTCCTGACTTTC
TRBJ1-5 - TRBV30 - CAWSVNAQPQHF TGTGCCTGGAGTGTTAATGCGCAGCCCCAGCATTTT
TRBJ2-3 - TRBV28 - CASSLRGFRDTQYF TGTGCCAGCAGTTTGAGAGGGTTCCGAGATACGCAGTATTTT
TRBJ1-1 - TRBV18 - CASSPRSAMNTEAFF TGTGCCAGCTCACCACGGTCAGCGATGAACACTGAAGCTTTCTTT
TRBJ2-6 - TRBV10-2 TRBD1 CASSETYRDRGRQSLSGANVLTF TGCGCCAGCAGTGAGACGTACCGGGACAGGGGGCGCCAAAGCCTCTCTGGGGCCAACGTCCTGACTTTC
TRBJ1-3 - TRBV11-2 - CASSLTHTIYF TGTGCCAGCAGCTTAACACACACCATATATTTT
TRBJ2-2 - TRBV11-2 - CASSLRRSEAGELFF TGTGCCAGCAGCCTGAGGCGGTCTGAGGCCGGGGAGCTGTTTTTT
TRBJ2-5 - TRBV30 TRBD2 CAWSNGLAGGSTGTQYF TGTGCCTGGAGTAACGGACTAGCGGGCGGCTCGACCGGGACCCAGTACTTC
TRBJ1-1 - TRBV4-3 - CASSQDPSDTEAFF TGCGCCAGCAGCCAAGACCCCAGCGACACTGAAGCTTTCTTT
TRBJ2-2 - TRBV21-1 - CASSHRAGELFF TGTGCCAGCAGTCATAGGGCCGGGGAGCTGTTTTTT
TRBJ2-7 few TRBV28 TRBD2 CASSGVTSGGPISYEQYF TGTGCCAGCAGTGGGGTGACTAGCGGGGGTCCGATCTCCTACGAGCAGTACTTC
TRBJ2-1 - TRBV7-9 - CASSLEREQFF TGTGCCAGCAGCTTAGAAAGAGAGCAGTTCTTC
TRBJ2-5 - TRBV25-1 - CASSESGTETQYF TGTGCCAGCAGTGAGAGCGGTACAGAGACCCAGTACTTC
TRBJ1-6 - TRBV27 TRBD1 CASKTTGQGSRLHF TGTGCCAGCAAAACTACCGGACAGGGCTCCCGCCTCCACTTT
TRBJ2-5 - TRBV3-1/TRBV3-2 - CASSQAGGFQETQYF TGTGCCAGCAGCCAAGCTGGGGGCTTTCAAGAGACCCAGTACTTC
TRBJ1-1 - TRBV28 TRBD1 CASRGQGNTEAFF TGTGCCAGCAGGGGACAGGGGAACACTGAAGCTTTCTTT
TRBJ2-2 - TRBV5-5 TRBD2 CASSLAGGSGELFF TGTGCCAGCAGCTTGGCGGGAGGAAGCGGGGAGCTGTTTTTT
TRBJ2-5 - TRBV7-6 - CASSFRGVHQETQYF TGTGCCAGCAGCTTCCGGGGTGTTCACCAAGAGACCCAGTACTTC
TRBJ1-5 - TRBV19 TRBD1 CASSDLQGFSNQPQHF TGTGCCAGTAGTGATCTACAGGGGTTCAGCAATCAGCCCCAGCATTTT
TRBJ2-1 - TRBV6-4 - CASAPEGFYNEQFF TGTGCCAGCGCCCCGGAGGGATTTTACAATGAGCAGTTCTTC
TRBJ1-5 - TRBV19 - CAATPQGSNQPQHF TGTGCCGCCACACCACAAGGCAGCAATCAGCCCCAGCATTTT
TRBJ2-7 - TRBV18 - CASSPQDRYEQYF TGTGCCAGCTCACCACAGGATCGCTACGAGCAGTACTTC
TRBJ1-2 - TRBV28 TRBD1 CASSLTGGGVPRGYTF TGTGCCAGCAGTTTGACAGGGGGCGGGGTCCCAAGGGGCTACACCTTC
TRBJ2-1 once TRBV27 TRBD2 CASRRGTRDYNEQFF TGTGCCAGCAGGAGGGGGACTAGGGATTACAATGAGCAGTTCTTC
TRBJ2-1 - TRBV5-1 - CASSPLISEQFF TGCGCCAGCAGCCCCTTGATAAGTGAGCAGTTCTTC
TRBJ2-7 - TRBV5-1 TRBD1 CASSRTGPNYEQYF TGCGCCAGCAGCCGGACAGGTCCGAACTACGAGCAGTACTTC